The present entry profiles one T cell receptor beta chain with its context. Germline values: CDR1 SGHDN, CDR2 FVKESK. Trimming removed 2 bases from V and 7 bases from J, with 15 bases in between. This CDR3 has 14 amino acids. This record belongs to a study of blood T cell repertoires in COVID-19. Looking at the study overall: COVID-19 samples from acute and convalescent phases originated in the United States, Italy and Spain. Sample material is recorded as cDNA or gDNA derived from T cells, B-cell-depleted T cells, or PBMCs.

As originally analysed: Nucleated cell number was recorded as an estimate derived from reference gene primer amplification. The table came from immunoSEQ multiplex PCR; TCRdb's copy has only in-frame clones and leaves some out. V, J and clone size were drawn from that table, and D and trimming were deduced from the DNA. The sample has around 73,000 clones, 80% to 85% seen once. The sequenced material came from peripheral blood. This chain links TRBV14 with TRBJ2-7, with a tentative D call TRBD1 (6 bases). The TCR originated in a human donor in a cohort sampled during active COVID-19. The CDR3 sequence: CASSQTGKLGEQYF. The CDR3 DNA sequence: TGTGCCAGCAGCCAAACAGGGAAGCTCGGGGAGCAGTACTTC. Based on the CDR3 plus reference TRBV14 and TRBJ2-7, the full variable domain is EAGVTQFPSHSVIEKGQTVTLRCDPISGHDNLYWYRRVMGKEIKFLLHFVKESKQDESGMPNNRFLAERTGGTYSTLKVQPAELEDSGVYFCASSQTGKLGEQYFGPGTRLTVT.